Below, 21 T cell receptor beta chains from the same sample are listed, as sequenced in a study of control samples from healthy donors and cancer patients. Generated by immunoSEQ multiplex PCR, the TCRdb table keeps only in-frame clones and is missing some. Here the sample spans over 150,000 clones, 85% to 95% being singletons. Sequencing was carried out using blood. These receptors were collected from a man in his thirties or forties in good health.

The chain employs TRBV4-2 and TRBJ2-1; 9 nucleotides line up with TRBD1. This CDR3 spans 16 amino acids. The V gene end was trimmed by 3 bases and the J gene end by 4 bases; junction bases not matched to a gene: 7. Looked up from germline, CDR1 is LGHNA and CDR2 is YNFKEQ. The CDR3 DNA sequence: TGTGCCAGCAGCCAGGACGACAGGGGGGAATACAATGAGCAGTTCTTC. Translating it yields CASSQDDRGEYNEQFF.

This rearrangement joins TRBV28 to TRBJ2-1; tentatively, D is TRBD1 or TRBD2 (5 bases each). V lost 1 base and J lost 6, with 13 bases in between. The germline CDR1 and CDR2 sequences are MDHEN and SYDVKM. This CDR3 region has 15 residues. The CDR3 DNA reads TGTGCCAGCAGTTTATCCACGGGTGGGGGCAATGAGCAGTTCTTC. It is translated as CASSLSTGGGNEQFF.

The chain joins TRBV6-2 or TRBV6-3 to TRBJ2-2; 12 bases are shared with TRBD1. Looked up from germline, CDR1 is MNHEY and CDR2 is SVGEGT. CDR3 length: 17 amino acids. With 6 bases clipped from V and 5 bases from J, the junction kept 10 bases outside the gene matches. CDR3 amino acids: CASSNRGQGAFTGELFF. DNA for the CDR3: TGTGCCAGCAGCAATCGGGGACAGGGGGCATTTACCGGGGAGCTGTTTTTT.

The chain links TRBV5-4 to TRBJ1-2, with D perhaps matching TRBD1 (6 bases). The germline gives CDR1 SGHNT, CDR2 YYREEE (reference sequence). CDR3 size: 13 residues. The ends were cut back, 4 bases at V and 4 bases at J, with 11 bases in the middle. The CDR3 region is CASSADSSYGYTF. The CDR3 coding sequence is TGTGCCAGCAGCGCGGACAGTTCCTATGGCTACACCTTC.

The rearrangement links TRBV27 to TRBJ2-7; no clear D. Germline CDR1 is MNHEY and CDR2 is SMNVEV (reference sequence). This CDR3 has 13 residues. Deletions cut 2 bases from V and 2 bases from J, with 7 bases between. The DNA of the CDR3 is TGTGCCAGCAGTTTACAGGCCCCCTACGAGCAGTACTTC. It is translated as CASSLQAPYEQYF.

The genes are TRBV5-1 and TRBJ2-3, with 9 bases that match TRBD2. With V trimmed by 1 base and J by 2 bases, 2 bases remained unmatched. CDR1 is SGHRS, CDR2 YFSETQ, per germline. The CDR3 runs 15 residues. The CDR3 DNA reads as TGCGCCAGCAGCTTGACTAGCGGGTACACAGATACGCAGTATTTT. Translating it yields CASSLTSGYTDTQYF. The variable domain in full, completed from reference TRBV5-1 and TRBJ2-3, reads KAGVTQTPRYLIKTRGQQVTLSCSPISGHRSVSWYQQTPGQGLQFLFEYFSETQRNKGNFPGRFSGRQFSNSRSEMNVSTLELGDSALYLCASSLTSGYTDTQYFGPGTRLTVL.

The V and J genes are TRBV5-4 and TRBJ1-2; perhaps TRBD1 as D (5 bases). The germline V gene encodes CDR1 SGHNT and CDR2 YYREEE (reference sequence). Trimming left V 4 bases short and J 0 bases short, with 16 bases between. CDR3 length: 16 residues. The CDR3 coding sequence is TGTGCCAGCAGCCCCTCGCCGGGGCTTGCTAACTATGGCTACACCTTC. It encodes CASSPSPGLANYGYTF.

The chain combines TRBV10-1 with TRBJ1-3, with TRBD1 matching 7 bases. The CDR3 runs 14 residues. V lost 10 bases and J lost 4; bases outside the gene matches: 10. From germline, CDR1 is WNHNN and CDR2 SYGVQD (reference sequence). CDR3 nucleotides: TGCGCCACAACCTCCGGGACAGCGGGAAACACCATATATTTT. Protein product: CATTSGTAGNTIYF.

This clone showed up just once. The V gene is TRBV20-1, the J gene TRBJ1-4, with D tentatively TRBD1 (5 bases). The CDR3 is 15 residues long. Trimming stripped 3 bases from V and 7 bases from J, with 18 bases between. Germline loops: CDR1 DFQATT, CDR2 SNEGSKA (reference sequence). CDR3 sequence (DNA): TGCAGTGCTAGTGAGGGGATCGGATGGATTGAAAAACTGTTTTTT. It yields the protein CSASEGIGWIEKLFF.

V is TRBV18 and J is TRBJ1-1; no definite D call. CDR1 is KGHSH, CDR2 LQKENI, per germline. With 3 bases removed from V and 0 bases from J, the gap between germline ends came to 8 bases. The CDR3 has 14 residues. This chain's CDR3 is CASSPAGMNTEAFF. CDR3 in DNA: TGTGCCAGCTCACCGGCGGGGATGAACACTGAAGCTTTCTTT.

J is TRBJ2-3 and V is TRBV4-3; a possible D gene is TRBD1 (6 bases). The V and J ends lost 1 base and 0 bases respectively, with 17 bases between them. The CDR3 consists of 18 residues. Germline values: CDR1 LGHNA, CDR2 YSLEER. CDR3 coding DNA: TGCGCCAGCAGCCAAGTCCCCCCAGGGACATCTAGCACAGATACGCAGTATTTT. Translating it yields CASSQVPPGTSSTDTQYF.

Of note for this clone: The same CDR3 also results from other DNA sequences found in this sample. The chain links TRBV9 to TRBJ2-5; D is unclear. The V end lost 0 bases, the J end lost 1 base, and 7 bases lay between the germline ends. Germline CDR1 SGDLS, CDR2 YYNGEE. This CDR3 is 14 amino acids long. The CDR3 region is CASSVGSVQETQYF. The CDR3 DNA reads as TGTGCCAGCAGCGTAGGATCTGTCCAAGAGACCCAGTACTTC.

The chain couples TRBV7-9 to TRBJ2-3; TRBD1 is a possible D gene (6 bases). The germline CDR1 and CDR2 sequences are SEHNR and FQNEAQ (reference sequence). V gave up 0 bases and J gave up 1 base, with 11 bases separating them. The CDR3 length is 16 residues. The CDR3 nucleotides read TGTGCCAGCAGCTTAGCGCAGGGGACCCGCACAGATACGCAGTATTTT. Amino acids: CASSLAQGTRTDTQYF.

This clone appeared once. The genes are TRBV27 and TRBJ1-1, with D uncertain. V was cut by 5 bases and J by 1 base, with 11 bases left in between. Germline V gene lookup returns CDR1 MNHEY and CDR2 SMNVEV (reference sequence). CDR3 length: 14 residues. This CDR3 is CASSLRHPNTEAFF. The CDR3 bases are TGTGCCAGCAGTCTCCGACACCCGAACACTGAAGCTTTCTTT.

This rearrangement joins TRBV6-5 to TRBJ2-5, with D perhaps given as TRBD1 or TRBD2 (6 bases each). Trimming shortened V by 6 bases and J by 5 bases, and 16 bases separated the two germline ends. CDR1 MNHEY and CDR2 SVGAGI come from the germline V gene. The CDR3 contains 14 residues. The CDR3 here is CASRAGGGFETQYF. The CDR3 DNA is TGTGCCAGCAGAGCAGGAGGGGGTTTTGAGACCCAGTACTTC.

The genes are TRBV6-6 and TRBJ1-1; D ambiguous. Deletions cut 5 bases from V and 1 base from J, with 17 bases between. The CDR3 runs 16 residues. The germline gives CDR1 MNHNY, CDR2 SVGAGI (reference sequence). The CDR3 sequence is CASSADRDKPNTEAFF. In nucleotides, the CDR3 is TGTGCCAGCAGTGCCGATAGAGACAAACCGAACACTGAAGCTTTCTTT.

The chain has TRBV5-4 and TRBJ1-4, with TRBD1 as a possible D gene (5 bases). Looked up from germline, CDR1 is SGHNT and CDR2 is YYREEE (reference sequence). Trimming took 0 bases from V and 5 from J, leaving 11 bases between them. The CDR3 consists of 15 residues. The CDR3 coding sequence is TGTGCCAGCAGCTTGGAGGCAGGGAAAAATGAAAAACTGTTTTTT. Its translation is CASSLEAGKNEKLFF.

The V call is TRBV7-2, the J call TRBJ1-2, with 7 bases identical to TRBD1. CDR3 length: 18 amino acids. J was trimmed by 4 bases and V by 6 bases; bases with no gene match: 20. The V gene's germline CDR1 is SGHTA and CDR2 FQGNSA. The CDR3 spells CASSYQSLGAGGAYGYTF. CDR3 DNA: TGTGCCAGCAGTTACCAATCCCTAGGGGCAGGGGGGGCCTATGGCTACACCTTC.

This clone is deemed medium-sized. Other nucleotide sequences from this sample produce the same CDR3. J is TRBJ2-7 and V is TRBV7-9; maybe TRBD1 (6 bases). V lost 5 bases to trimming and J lost 1 base, with 9 bases between them. Germline assignment: CDR1 SEHNR and CDR2 FQNEAQ (reference sequence). The CDR3 loop spans 13 amino acids. The CDR3 reads CASSRQVSYEQYF. The CDR3 bases are TGTGCCAGCAGCAGACAGGTATCCTACGAGCAGTACTTC.

This chain connects TRBV7-7 to TRBJ2-7, with D uncertain. This CDR3 contains 13 residues. Trimming pared 5 bases from V and 3 bases from J, leaving 11 bases between. Germline CDR1 SSHAT, CDR2 FNYEAQ (reference sequence). CDR3 sequence reads: CASSPSEGYEQYF. Here the CDR3 DNA reads TGTGCCAGCAGCCCGAGCGAAGGCTACGAGCAGTACTTC.

The chain carries TRBV30 and TRBJ2-5; perhaps D is TRBD1 or TRBD2 (5 bases each). Trimming removed 4 bases at V and 1 base at J, with 13 bases between. The CDR3 has 14 residues. Germline V gives CDR1 GTSNPN, CDR2 SVGIG (reference sequence). CDR3 bases: TGTGCCTGGATGGTGCCGGGGCGCCAAGAGACCCAGTACTTC. This gives the protein CAWMVPGRQETQYF.